These T cell receptor beta chains were read from a single sample in a study of beta chain features in type 1 diabetes. Profiling relied on immunoSEQ multiplex PCR, and the TCRdb table lists in-frame clones only, not all of them. Among 970,000 or so clones listed, 15% to 20% were seen once. Sequences were obtained from naive CD4+ T cells from blood. These receptors came from a woman aged 18-29 years in good health. Both conserved end residues are part of each CDR3. A D gene is named only where the DNA matches it firmly. Size tells how often a clone was seen (once, few, many) or the class of an expanded clone, and some rows leave it out.

V	J	size	D	DNA	CDR3
TRBV11-1	TRBJ1-1	.	.	TGTGCCAGCAGCTTACATAACACTGAAGCTTTCTTT	CASSLHNTEAFF
TRBV19	TRBJ2-1	few	TRBD2	TGTGCCAGTAGTATAGTAGCGGGACTGCAGTTCTTC	CASSIVAGLQFF
TRBV6-1	TRBJ1-1	few	.	TGTGCCAGCAGTGCCTACACTGAAGCTTTCTTT	CASSAYTEAFF
TRBV2	TRBJ1-1	.	.	TGTGCCAGCACCCTGAACACTGAAGCTTTCTTT	CASTLNTEAFF
TRBV10-3	TRBJ2-5	.	TRBD2	TGTGCCATCGGTCACATAATGGGACTACAAGAGACCCAGTACTTC	CAIGHIMGLQETQYF
TRBV10-3	TRBJ2-3	.	.	TGTGCCAGCCTCGGGGACGGGAGTACGCAGTATTTT	CASLGDGSTQYF
TRBV18	TRBJ1-3	few	.	TGTGCCAGCGCAAGACAGAGCTCTGGAAACACCATATATTTT	CASARQSSGNTIYF
TRBV15	TRBJ2-7	.	.	TGTGCCACCAGCATTTCGCCAGGCCTGGGGAATTCCTACGAGCAGTACTTC	CATSISPGLGNSYEQYF
TRBV27	TRBJ2-2	.	.	TGTGCCAGCAGTTTCAGAGTAAACACCGGGGAGCTGTTTTTT	CASSFRVNTGELFF
TRBV6-6	TRBJ1-2	.	TRBD1	TGTGCCAGCAGTTTACGACAGGGTTTCCACTATGGCTACACCTTC	CASSLRQGFHYGYTF
TRBV28	TRBJ2-4	few	.	TGTGCCAGCCGGCCGGCAGGGAACCCTAACATTCAGTACTTC	CASRPAGNPNIQYF
TRBV5-1	TRBJ2-3	.	TRBD2	TGCGCCAGCAGCTTACCGACTAGCGGACCCACAGATACGCAGTATTTT	CASSLPTSGPTDTQYF
TRBV7-9	TRBJ2-1	few	.	TGTGCCAGCAGCCCCCGTGGGGATTTTGGTAATGAGCAGTTCTTC	CASSPRGDFGNEQFF
TRBV21-1	TRBJ2-2	few	.	TGTGCCAGCAGCAACTCGTCGAGGCCGCCGAACACCGGGGAGCTGTTTTTT	CASSNSSRPPNTGELFF
TRBV5-6	TRBJ2-3	.	TRBD2	TGTGCCAGCAGCTTGAGTCTAGCGGGGCGAGATACGCAGTATTTT	CASSLSLAGRDTQYF
TRBV9	TRBJ2-1	.	.	TGTGCCAGCACCCCTCTGGAGGGAAATCGCGGTGAGCAGTTCTTC	CASTPLEGNRGEQFF
TRBV15	TRBJ1-4	few	TRBD1	TGTGCCACCAGCAGAGAACTACCGGGGACAGGGTATGAAAAACTGTTTTTT	CATSRELPGTGYEKLFF
TRBV7-9	TRBJ1-5	few	TRBD1	TGTGCCAGCAGCGGACAGGAAAATCAGCCCCAGCATTTT	CASSGQENQPQHF
TRBV5-1	TRBJ1-1	few	.	TGCGCCAGCAGCCTCCAGAGGCAGGTCAGGGGGAACACTGAAGCTTTCTTT	CASSLQRQVRGNTEAFF
TRBV4-2	TRBJ1-1	few	.	TGTGCCAGCAGCCAAGACGTCCGGGAGCGCACTGAAGCTTTCTTT	CASSQDVRERTEAFF
TRBV15	TRBJ1-2	few	.	TGTGCCACCAGCAGAGAGGGTGGTGTTGGCTACACCTTC	CATSREGGVGYTF
TRBV5-1	TRBJ1-5	.	.	TGCGCCAGCAGCGTACAGGGCGGCAATCAGCCCCAGCATTTT	CASSVQGGNQPQHF
TRBV9	TRBJ2-4	few	.	TGTGCCAGCAGCGTAGAGAGCCGGGCAGGGAACATTCAGTACTTC	CASSVESRAGNIQYF
TRBV2	TRBJ2-5	.	.	TGTGCCAGCAGAAACAAGAAGCAAGAGACCCAGTACTTC	CASRNKKQETQYF
TRBV18	TRBJ1-4	.	.	TGTGCCAGCTCACCAGGCAGGGATATTGGAGGTGAAAAACTGTTTTTT	CASSPGRDIGGEKLFF
TRBV6-6	TRBJ1-5	.	.	TGTGCCAGCAGTTTCGGGGGGAATCAGCCCCAGCATTTT	CASSFGGNQPQHF
TRBV29-1	TRBJ2-2	.	.	TGCAGCGTCGCGGGACAGTATCTTACCGGGGAGCTGTTTTTT	CSVAGQYLTGELFF
TRBV9	TRBJ2-3	.	TRBD2	TGTGCCAGCAGCGTCGGGAGGGCCTCAGATACGCAGTATTTT	CASSVGRASDTQYF
TRBV28	TRBJ1-2	.	.	TGTGCCAGCAGTTTAGAAGGACCGTATGGCTACACCTTC	CASSLEGPYGYTF
TRBV29-1	TRBJ2-3	few	.	TGCAGCGTTGAGGTCCGTACGGATACGCAGTATTTT	CSVEVRTDTQYF
TRBV20-1	TRBJ2-5	few	.	TGCAGTGCTAGAACGTCGGAGACCCAGTACTTC	CSARTSETQYF
TRBV4-3	TRBJ2-2	few	TRBD2	TGCGCCAGCAGCCAAGAACTAGCGGGAGTAGGGACCGGGGAGCTGTTTTTT	CASSQELAGVGTGELFF
TRBV1	TRBJ2-5	.	.	TGCACCAGCAGCCACGGGGCTAGCGGGTTGCAGACCCAGTACTTC	CTSSHGASGLQTQYF
TRBV6-5	TRBJ2-1	.	.	TGTGCCAGCAGTTCGACCACAAAGCATAACAATGAGCAGTTCTTC	CASSSTTKHNNEQFF
TRBV29-1	TRBJ2-5	few	.	TGCAGCGTTGGGGGGCTGCAAGAGACCCAGTACTTC	CSVGGLQETQYF
TRBV4-3	TRBJ2-7	.	.	TGCGCCAGCAGCCAAGATCTGACTGATGGGGCCTACGAGCAGTACTTC	CASSQDLTDGAYEQYF
TRBV28	TRBJ1-4	.	TRBD1	TGTGCCAGCAGTTTTTCCGGGACAGGGAACGAAAAACTGTTTTTT	CASSFSGTGNEKLFF
TRBV2	TRBJ1-1	few	.	TGTGCCAGTCCCACCCAGTTGGGGAATTTGAACACTGAAGCTTTCTTT	CASPTQLGNLNTEAFF
TRBV10-3	TRBJ2-1	few	.	TGTGCCATCAGCCCGGGGTCCGGGACGAGGAATGAGCAGTTCTTC	CAISPGSGTRNEQFF
TRBV6-5	TRBJ2-2	few	.	TGTGCCAGTATCAAGGACACCGGGGAGCTGTTTTTT	CASIKDTGELFF
TRBV28	TRBJ2-7	.	TRBD2	TGTGCCAGCAGTCTGCAAGCGGGACTCGGAAGGGTTGACGAGCAGTACTTC	CASSLQAGLGRVDEQYF
TRBV28	TRBJ2-3	few	TRBD2	TGTGCCAGCAGTTTACCGCGGGAGGGCCGGGGAGATACGCAGTATTTT	CASSLPREGRGDTQYF
TRBV7-9	TRBJ2-7	.	TRBD2	TGTGCCAGCAGCCTAGCGGGTTCCTACGAGCAGTACTTC	CASSLAGSYEQYF